These 17 T cell receptor beta chains originate from one sample sequenced in a study of T cell clonality in common variable immunodeficiency. Data came from immunoSEQ multiplex PCR; TCRdb stores just in-frame clones and leaves some out. Captured here are about 35,000 clones, none seen once; the top ten comprise 2.5% to 3%. Sequencing input: peripheral blood mononuclear cells. These receptors were taken from a person aged 18 to 75 in good health.

This clone was observed a handful of times. The CDR3 end lies 3 residues beyond the end of the read and is filled in from the germline J gene. This rearrangement joins TRBV7-2 to TRBJ2-1; 13 bases match TRBD2. CDR3 length: 15 amino acids. CDR1 is SGHTA and CDR2 is FQGNSA in the germline V gene. V shed 5 bases and J 6 bases; nucleotides not matched to a gene: 4. The CDR3 bases that were read are TGTGCCAGCAGCGCAGGACTAGCGGGAGCCAATGAG. As protein: CASSAGLAGANE. The entire CDR3 is CASSAGLAGANEQFF.

This clone appeared many times. The DNA ends 3 residues before the CDR3 does, and the rest of the CDR3 is filled in from the germline J gene. J is TRBJ1-5 and V is TRBV19; perhaps TRBD1 as D (6 bases). CDR3 length: 17 residues. Trimming shortened V by 2 bases and J by 1 base, and 15 bases separated the two germline ends. Looked up from germline, CDR1 is LNHDA and CDR2 is SQIVND (reference sequence). CDR3 sequence reads: CASSIQGGVGSNQPQHF. The sequenced CDR3 bases are TGTGCCAGTAGTATACAAGGGGGAGTCGGGAGCAATCAGCCC. The whole variable domain, remainder taken from reference TRBV19 and TRBJ1-5, is DGGITQSPKYLFRKEGQNVTLSCEQNLNHDAMYWYRQDPGQGLRLIYYSQIVNDFQKGDIAEGYSVSREKKESFPLTVTSAQKNPTAFYLCASSIQGGVGSNQPQHFGDGTRLSIL.

In its sample, this clone was seen many times. The read finishes 3 residues shy of the CDR3 end, and the germline J gene is used to complete it. The rearrangement joins TRBV4-1 to TRBJ2-4; D may be TRBD1 or TRBD2 (5 bases each). This CDR3 contains 14 residues. Germline V gene data show CDR1 as MGHRA and CDR2 as YSYEKL. V gave up 4 bases and J gave up 7 bases, with 14 bases separating them. The sequenced part of the CDR3 DNA is TGCGCCAGCAGCCGCCTTATCGAGGGGAACATT. It is translated as CASSRLIEGNI. The whole CDR3 protein reads CASSRLIEGNIQYF.

The table lists this clone with many counts. The read stops 3 residues short of the end of the CDR3; the missing end is completed from the germline J gene. V usage is TRBV5-1 and J usage is TRBJ2-5; D is unclear. V was trimmed by 0 bases and J by 3 bases, leaving 12 bases between them. Germline loops: CDR1 SGHRS, CDR2 YFSETQ. This CDR3 comprises 15 residues. Partial CDR3 DNA: TGCGCCAGCAGCTTGGGGATAGGAAGGGAAGAGACC. Residues: CASSLGIGREET. The whole CDR3 protein is CASSLGIGREETQYF. The entire variable domain, with the rest obtained from reference TRBV5-1 and TRBJ2-5, is as follows: KAGVTQTPRYLIKTRGQQVTLSCSPISGHRSVSWYQQTPGQGLQFLFEYFSETQRNKGNFPGRFSGRQFSNSRSEMNVSTLELGDSALYLCASSLGIGREETQYFGPGTRLLVL.

Points on this clone: The read falls 3 residues short of the CDR3 end, and the missing part is taken from the germline J gene. This chain links TRBV30 with TRBJ2-1; possible D gene TRBD2, 6 bases. Trimming cost V 2 bases and J 0 bases, with 11 bases left between them. Germline V gene data show CDR1 as GTSNPN and CDR2 as SVGIG (reference sequence). This CDR3 region has 15 residues. The CDR3 DNA, read in part, is TGTGCCTGGAGTCCCGGGAGCGGCTCCTACAATGAG. It translates to CAWSPGSGSYNE. From start to end, the CDR3 is CAWSPGSGSYNEQFF.

This clone was counted ten times or more. Sequencing ends 3 residues short of the CDR3 end; the germline J gene provides the rest. The V call is TRBV28, the J call TRBJ2-7; no clear D. CDR3 length: 11 residues. Trimming pared 6 bases from V and 6 bases from J, leaving 9 bases between. Germline loops: CDR1 MDHEN, CDR2 SYDVKM. The CDR3 reads CASRTDSEQYF. CDR3 DNA, as far as it was read: TGTGCCAGCAGAACCGACTCCGAG.

This clone appeared many times. The read finishes 3 residues shy of the CDR3 end, and the germline J gene is used to complete it. This rearrangement joins TRBV7-2 to TRBJ2-3; D possibly matches TRBD1 or TRBD2 (6 bases each). The length of the CDR3 is 14 residues. From germline, CDR1 is SGHTA and CDR2 FQGNSA. The covered CDR3 bases are TGTGCCAGCGACTCGCGGAGGGGGAAATACACG. This codes for CASDSRRGKYT. The entire CDR3 protein is CASDSRRGKYTQYF.

This clone came up many times. The DNA ends 3 residues before the CDR3 does, and the rest of the CDR3 is filled in from the germline J gene. This rearrangement joins TRBV12-3 or TRBV12-4 to TRBJ1-4; possibly TRBD1 for D (5 bases). The CDR3 runs 14 residues. V dropped 1 base and J dropped 8 bases, with 11 bases sitting between them. The DNA read from the CDR3 is TGTGCCAGCAGTTTAGGAGGGGAAAGCGAAAAA. Translated: CASSLGGESEK. The CDR3 reads in full as CASSLGGESEKLFF.

In its sample, this clone was seen many times. The read ends 3 residues shy of where the CDR3 ends; the end is completed using the germline J gene. This chain joins TRBV11-2 and TRBJ2-7; 10 bases fit TRBD1. J gave up 0 bases and V 3 bases, and 2 bases lay outside the gene matches. The length of the CDR3 is 15 residues. CDR1 and CDR2 from the germline V gene are SGHAT and FQNNGV. CDR3 in amino acids: CASSFWDRGSYEQYF. The CDR3 bases that were read are TGTGCCAGCAGCTTCTGGGACAGGGGCTCCTACGAG.

The table lists this clone with many counts. Sequencing ends 3 residues short of the CDR3 end; the germline J gene provides the rest. The rearrangement joins TRBV15 to TRBJ2-1, with 8 bases fitting TRBD2. Germline values: CDR1 LNHNV, CDR2 YYDKDF (reference sequence). The CDR3 contains 16 residues. The V segment lost 0 bases and the J segment 8 bases; nucleotides outside the gene matches: 9. The CDR3 loop is CATSREVSGIGDEQFF. The CDR3 DNA, read in part, is TGTGCCACCAGCAGAGAGGTTAGCGGGATAGGGGATGAG.

This clone has ten or more counts. The CDR3 end lies 3 residues beyond the end of the read and is filled in from the germline J gene. The V and J genes are TRBV27 and TRBJ2-3, with 11 bases lining up with TRBD2. The CDR3 consists of 15 residues. The junction had 3 bases not matched to a gene; V was cut back by 7 bases and J by 0 bases. Germline loops: CDR1 MNHEY, CDR2 SMNVEV (reference sequence). CDR3: CASKRTSGSTDTQYF. The sequenced CDR3 bases are TGTGCCAGCAAAAGGACTAGCGGGAGCACAGATACG.

The sample holds many counts of this clone. The CDR3 end lies 3 residues beyond the end of the read and is filled in from the germline J gene. V and J are TRBV19 and TRBJ1-2, with 9 bases fitting TRBD1. This CDR3 has 14 amino acids. Germline assignment: CDR1 LNHDA and CDR2 SQIVND (reference sequence). The ends lost 6 bases at V and 5 bases at J; junction bases unmatched: 7. CDR3 DNA (partial): TGTGCCAGTAGGCGAACAGGGGGCATGTATGGC. This translates into CASRRTGGMYG. In full, the CDR3 is CASRRTGGMYGYTF.

In its sample, this clone was seen many times. The missing CDR3 end, 3 residues past where the read stops, is filled in from the germline J gene. The rearrangement links TRBV20-1 to TRBJ1-2; D possibly corresponds to TRBD1 (5 bases). The ends were cut back, 6 bases at V and 7 bases at J, with 9 bases in the middle. The CDR3 totals 10 residues. Germline V gives CDR1 DFQATT, CDR2 SNEGSKA (reference sequence). The sequenced CDR3 bases are TGCAGTGCAGCAGGGTCTGGC. Residues: CSAAGSG. In full, the CDR3 is CSAAGSGYTF.

This clone has just a few counts. The read gets to within 3 residues of the CDR3 end, and the germline J gene fills in the rest. V and J are TRBV11-2 and TRBJ1-5; 11 nucleotides align to TRBD1. This CDR3 has 14 residues. Germline lookup yields CDR1 SGHAT and CDR2 FQNNGV. Trimming removed 5 bases from V and 6 bases from J; junction bases left unmatched: 3. CDR3 bases read: TGTGCCAGCAGCGTAGGGACAGGGGGTCAGCCC. It codes for CASSVGTGGQP. The CDR3, in full, reads CASSVGTGGQPQHF.

This clone was found many times. The sequenced fragment ends 3 residues before the CDR3 boundary, so the rest is inferred from the germline J gene. The chain has TRBV7-6 and TRBJ1-5; possibly TRBD1 for D (5 bases). Trimming shortened V by 1 base and J by 3 bases, and 10 bases separated the two germline ends. This CDR3 is 15 amino acids long. Germline CDR1 SGHVS, CDR2 FNYEAQ. CDR3 DNA, as far as it was read: TGTGCCAGCAGCTTAGGGCAGGGTTTCAATCAGCCC. Protein sequence: CASSLGQGFNQP. The full CDR3 sequence reads CASSLGQGFNQPQHF.

This clone has only a few counts. Coverage ceases 3 residues before the CDR3 finishes, and the germline J gene fills in the end. The chain recombines TRBV11-1 with TRBJ1-2; D gene uncertain. The CDR3 sequence is 14 residues long. The V end was cut by 3 bases, the J end by 7 bases, with 15 bases between. CDR1 and CDR2 from the germline V gene are SGHAT and FQDESV (reference sequence). The CDR3 protein is CASSLADNLVGYTF. Incomplete CDR3 DNA: TGTGCCAGCAGCTTGGCGGATAACTTGGTTGGC.

This clone was counted many times. The observed sequence ends 3 residues before the CDR3 terminus, with the missing tail filled in from the germline J gene. The chain uses TRBV2 and TRBJ2-7; 7 positions match TRBD1. CDR3 length: 14 amino acids. With V trimmed by 8 bases and J by 0 bases, 7 bases remained unmatched. Germline V gives CDR1 SNHLY, CDR2 FYNNEI. The CDR3 spells CASSGQSTSYEQYF. CDR3 bases read: TGTGCCAGCTCGGGACAGTCGACCTCCTACGAG.